The entry below describes one T cell receptor beta chain. The germline V gene has CDR1 SGHDT and CDR2 YYEEEE. Trimming stripped 0 bases from V and 7 bases from J, with 16 bases between. This CDR3 comprises 15 residues. This sample stems from a study of OX40 agonist ivuxolimab in advanced cancers. Measured with immunoSEQ multiplex PCR; TCRdb has only the in-frame clones, and not every one. The sample consists of about 40,000 clones, 70% to 90% of them appearing once. Sample: CD4+ or CD8+ T cells sorted from blood, taken in a trial of the OX40 agonist ivuxolimab. This TCR came from an adult with an advanced solid tumor such as melanoma, head and neck, liver or kidney cancer. This chain connects TRBV5-6 to TRBJ1-1; D gene ambiguous. The CDR3 here is CASSLALAGTREAFF. In DNA, the CDR3 is TGTGCCAGCAGCTTGGCCCTGGCAGGTACACGTGAAGCTTTCTTT.